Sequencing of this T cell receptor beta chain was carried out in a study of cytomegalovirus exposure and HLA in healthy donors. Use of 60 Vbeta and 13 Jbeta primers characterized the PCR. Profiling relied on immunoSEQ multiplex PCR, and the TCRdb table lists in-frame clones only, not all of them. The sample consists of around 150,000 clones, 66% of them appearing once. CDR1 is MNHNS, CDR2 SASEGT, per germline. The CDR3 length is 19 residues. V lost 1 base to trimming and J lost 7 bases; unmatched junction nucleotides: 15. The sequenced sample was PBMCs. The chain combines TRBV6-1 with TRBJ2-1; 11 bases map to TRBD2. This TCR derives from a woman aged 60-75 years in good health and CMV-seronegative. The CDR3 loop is CASSEEPPLAGGGINEQFF. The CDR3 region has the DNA TGTGCCAGCAGTGAAGAACCGCCTCTAGCGGGGGGTGGAATAAATGAGCAGTTCTTC.